This T cell receptor (beta chain) is drawn from a study of cytomegalovirus exposure and HLA in healthy donors. General study findings and limits: The study designated 164 TCR beta chains cytomegalovirus-associated. Both high specificity and high sensitivity reportedly marked the classifier's diagnosis of cytomegalovirus status.

As regards this clone: The target antigen is unknown.

Germline assignment: CDR1 SGDLS and CDR2 YYNGEE. The CDR3 covers 14 residues. V gave up 4 bases and J gave up 0 bases, with 8 bases separating them. 13 Jbeta primers and 60 Vbeta primers were used for the PCR. The authors' processing: About 9.9 million of the roughly 80 million unique TCR beta chains counted in a later analysis were shared. Produced via immunoSEQ multiplex PCR; TCRdb's table is partial and in-frame only. V, J and clone size reflect that table, while D and trimming were determined from the DNA. The profile covers some 120,000 clones, with about 80% appearing a single time and around 9.1% taken by the ten largest.

Material for sequencing was PBMCs. The TCR originated in a woman aged 50 to 65 in good health and CMV-seropositive. This chain links TRBV9 with TRBJ2-1; D ambiguous. The CDR3 protein is CASSSESSYNEQFF. CDR3 sequence (DNA): TGTGCCAGCAGCTCTGAGAGCTCCTACAATGAGCAGTTCTTC.